This T cell receptor (beta chain) appears in the sequencing data of a study of shared clonotypes between healthy human individuals. Findings and caveats of the study: Only blood was sampled; tissue repertoires likely differ. Larger richness was generally estimated for naive than memory subsets. It was anticipated that sequencing depth would influence how many clonotypes donors shared.

In germline, CDR1 is SEHNR, CDR2 FQNEAQ (reference sequence). The V end was cut by 4 bases, the J end by 4 bases, with 8 bases between. This CDR3 region has 12 residues. Terminally differentiated effector memory CD45RA+ cells were excluded from the naive CD8 cells, which were CD45RO-negative and positively selected for CCR7. Worth noting for this clone: The antigen remains undetermined.

In replicate PCRs of sorted subsets, roughly 190 ng DNA, roughly 31,000 T cell genomes, was used. Libraries were prepared by immunoSEQ multiplex PCR; TCRdb keeps only in-frame clonotypes and omits some of them. The data show millions of clones, with about 95% seen just once and about 1.1% held by the top ten. This receptor was taken from a man younger than 35 in good health. The chain has TRBV7-9 and TRBJ2-7; the D is unclear. Sequencing was carried out using naive CD8+ T cells sorted from blood. In DNA form, the CDR3 reads TGTGCCAGCAGCTCCAGTCGGTACGAGCAGTACTTC. Residues: CASSSSRYEQYF.